This T cell receptor (beta chain) was sequenced in a study of cytomegalovirus exposure and HLA in healthy donors. The study's findings and limits: In vitro experiments confirmed that three CMV-associated chains were specific for CMV antigens.

Primers: 60 Vbeta forward and 13 Jbeta reverse. The repertoire was sequenced with immunoSEQ multiplex PCR; TCRdb's copy has only in-frame clones and lacks some. The repertoire holds over 95,000 clones, with under 70% as singletons. This clone was counted a few times. Its antigen remains unknown. The source is a man aged 18 to 30 in good health and CMV-seropositive. Sequenced sample: PBMCs.

CDR3 sequence reads: CASSQGRTGRLGEQYF. CDR3 in DNA: TGTGCCAGCAGCCAAGGTCGGACAGGGCGGTTAGGCGAGCAGTACTTC. The V call is TRBV14, the J call TRBJ2-7; 8 nucleotides agree with TRBD1. V was clipped by 1 base and J by 6 bases; unmatched bases: 11. Germline V gene sequence: CDR1 SGHDN, CDR2 FVKESK. The length of the CDR3 is 16 residues.